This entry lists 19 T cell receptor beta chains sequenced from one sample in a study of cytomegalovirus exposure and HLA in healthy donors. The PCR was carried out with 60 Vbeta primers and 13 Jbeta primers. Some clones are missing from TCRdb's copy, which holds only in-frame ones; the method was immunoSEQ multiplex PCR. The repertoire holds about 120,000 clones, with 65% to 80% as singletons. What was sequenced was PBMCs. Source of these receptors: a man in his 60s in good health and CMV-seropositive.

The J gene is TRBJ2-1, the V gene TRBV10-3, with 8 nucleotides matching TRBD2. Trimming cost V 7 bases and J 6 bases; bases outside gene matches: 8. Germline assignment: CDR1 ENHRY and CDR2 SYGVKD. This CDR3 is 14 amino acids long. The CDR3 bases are TGTGCCATCACCTCTGACGGGAGGGGCAATGAGCAGTTCTTC. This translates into CAITSDGRGNEQFF.

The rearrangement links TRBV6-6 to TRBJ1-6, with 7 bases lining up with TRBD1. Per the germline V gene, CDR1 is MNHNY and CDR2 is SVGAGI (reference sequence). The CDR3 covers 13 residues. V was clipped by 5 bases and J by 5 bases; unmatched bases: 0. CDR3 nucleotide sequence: TGTGCCAGCAGTGGGACAGATAATTCACCCCTCCACTTT. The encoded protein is CASSGTDNSPLHF.

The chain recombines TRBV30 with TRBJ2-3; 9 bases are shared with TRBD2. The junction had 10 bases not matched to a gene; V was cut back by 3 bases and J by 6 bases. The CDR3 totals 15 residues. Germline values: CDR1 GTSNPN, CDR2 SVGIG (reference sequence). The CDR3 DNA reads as TGTGCCTGGAGGTTATCACTAGCGGGTGCCGATACGCAGTATTTT. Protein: CAWRLSLAGADTQYF.

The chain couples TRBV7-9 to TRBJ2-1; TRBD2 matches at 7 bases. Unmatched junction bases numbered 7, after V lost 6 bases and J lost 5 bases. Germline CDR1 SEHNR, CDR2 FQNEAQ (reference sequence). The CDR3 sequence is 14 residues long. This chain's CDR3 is CASRRSGADNEQFF. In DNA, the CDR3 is TGTGCCAGCAGACGAAGCGGGGCCGACAATGAGCAGTTCTTC.

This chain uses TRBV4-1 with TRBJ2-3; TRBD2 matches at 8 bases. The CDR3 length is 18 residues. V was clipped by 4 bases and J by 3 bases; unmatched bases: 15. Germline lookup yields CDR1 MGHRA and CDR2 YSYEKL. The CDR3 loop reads CASSRAPAGVVVTDTQYF. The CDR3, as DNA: TGCGCCAGCAGCCGCGCGCCAGCGGGAGTTGTAGTGACAGATACGCAGTATTTT.

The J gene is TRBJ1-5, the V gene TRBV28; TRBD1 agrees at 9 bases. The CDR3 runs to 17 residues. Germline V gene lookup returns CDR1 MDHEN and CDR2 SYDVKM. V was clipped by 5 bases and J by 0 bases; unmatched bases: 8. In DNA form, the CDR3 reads TGTGCCAGCAGTCCCCCGGGACAGGGATTTAGCAATCAGCCCCAGCATTTT. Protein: CASSPPGQGFSNQPQHF. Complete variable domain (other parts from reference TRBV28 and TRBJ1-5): DVKVTQSSRYLVKRTGEKVFLECVQDMDHENMFWYRQDPGLGLRLIYFSYDVKMKEKGDIPEGYSVSREKKERFSLILESASTNQTSMYLCASSPPGQGFSNQPQHFGDGTRLSIL.

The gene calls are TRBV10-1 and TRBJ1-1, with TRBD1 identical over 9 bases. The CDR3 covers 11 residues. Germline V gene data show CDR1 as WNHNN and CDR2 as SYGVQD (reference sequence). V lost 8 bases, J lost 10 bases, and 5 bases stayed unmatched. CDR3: CASGGTGPAFF. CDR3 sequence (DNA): TGCGCCAGCGGGGGGACAGGGCCAGCTTTCTTT.

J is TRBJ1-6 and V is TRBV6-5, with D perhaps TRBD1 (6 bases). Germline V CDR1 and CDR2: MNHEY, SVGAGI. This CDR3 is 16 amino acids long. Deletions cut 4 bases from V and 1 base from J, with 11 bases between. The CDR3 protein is CASSSRTVSYNSPLHF. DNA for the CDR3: TGTGCCAGCAGTTCCAGGACAGTATCCTATAATTCACCCCTCCACTTT.

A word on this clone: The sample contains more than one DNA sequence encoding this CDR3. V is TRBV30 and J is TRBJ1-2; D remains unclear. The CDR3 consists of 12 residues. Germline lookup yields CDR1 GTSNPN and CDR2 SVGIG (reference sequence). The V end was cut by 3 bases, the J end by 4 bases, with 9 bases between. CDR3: CAWSPRGYGYTF. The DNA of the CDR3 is TGTGCCTGGAGCCCCCGGGGCTATGGCTACACCTTC.

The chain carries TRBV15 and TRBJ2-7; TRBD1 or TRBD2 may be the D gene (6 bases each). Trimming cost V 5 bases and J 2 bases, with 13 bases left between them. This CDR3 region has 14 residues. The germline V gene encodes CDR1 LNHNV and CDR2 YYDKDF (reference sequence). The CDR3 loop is CATSGGTIPYEQYF. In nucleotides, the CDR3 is TGTGCCACCAGCGGAGGGACAATTCCCTACGAGCAGTACTTC.

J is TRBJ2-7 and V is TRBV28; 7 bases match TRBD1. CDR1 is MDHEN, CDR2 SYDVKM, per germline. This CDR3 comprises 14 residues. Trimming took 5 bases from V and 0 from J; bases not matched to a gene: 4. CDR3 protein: CASSPDRASYEQYF. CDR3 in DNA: TGTGCCAGCAGTCCCGACAGGGCCTCCTACGAGCAGTACTTC.

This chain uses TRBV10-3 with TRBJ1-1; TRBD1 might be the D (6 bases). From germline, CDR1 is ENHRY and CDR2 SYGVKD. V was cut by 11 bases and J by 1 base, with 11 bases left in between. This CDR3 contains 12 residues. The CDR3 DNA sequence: TGTGCCGCAGGACAGTCGAACACTGAAGCTTTCTTT. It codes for CAAGQSNTEAFF.

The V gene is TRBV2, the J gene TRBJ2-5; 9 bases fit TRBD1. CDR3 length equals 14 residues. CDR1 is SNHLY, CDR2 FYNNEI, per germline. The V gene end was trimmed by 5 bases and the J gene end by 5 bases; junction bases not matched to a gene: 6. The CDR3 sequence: CASSRLQGAETQYF. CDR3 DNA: TGTGCCAGCAGTCGCCTACAGGGGGCTGAGACCCAGTACTTC.

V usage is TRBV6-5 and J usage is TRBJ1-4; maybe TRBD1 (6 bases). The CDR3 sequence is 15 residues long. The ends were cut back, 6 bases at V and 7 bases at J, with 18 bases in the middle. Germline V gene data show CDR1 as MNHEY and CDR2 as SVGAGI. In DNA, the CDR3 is TGTGCCAGCAGGTCAACAGGGCTGAAGAGTGAAAAACTGTTTTTT. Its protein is CASRSTGLKSEKLFF.

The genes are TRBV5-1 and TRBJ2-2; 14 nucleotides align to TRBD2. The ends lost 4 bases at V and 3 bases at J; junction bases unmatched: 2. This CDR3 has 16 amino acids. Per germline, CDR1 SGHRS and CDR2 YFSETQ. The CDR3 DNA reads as TGCGCCAGCAGCCGACTAGCGGGAGGGGACACCGGGGAGCTGTTTTTT. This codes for CASSRLAGGDTGELFF.

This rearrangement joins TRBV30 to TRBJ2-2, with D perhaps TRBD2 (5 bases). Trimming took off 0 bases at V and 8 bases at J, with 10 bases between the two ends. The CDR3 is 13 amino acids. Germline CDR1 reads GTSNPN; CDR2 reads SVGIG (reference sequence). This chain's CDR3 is CAWSVSREGELFF. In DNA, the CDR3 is TGTGCCTGGAGTGTTTCCCGGGAAGGGGAGCTGTTTTTT.

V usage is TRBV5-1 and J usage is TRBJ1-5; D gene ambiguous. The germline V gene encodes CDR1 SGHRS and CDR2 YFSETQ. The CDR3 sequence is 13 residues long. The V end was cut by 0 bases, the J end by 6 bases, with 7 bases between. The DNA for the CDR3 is TGCGCCAGCAGCTTGGGGGCAGGTCAGCCCCAGCATTTT. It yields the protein CASSLGAGQPQHF. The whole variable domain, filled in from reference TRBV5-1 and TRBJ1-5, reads KAGVTQTPRYLIKTRGQQVTLSCSPISGHRSVSWYQQTPGQGLQFLFEYFSETQRNKGNFPGRFSGRQFSNSRSEMNVSTLELGDSALYLCASSLGAGQPQHFGDGTRLSIL.

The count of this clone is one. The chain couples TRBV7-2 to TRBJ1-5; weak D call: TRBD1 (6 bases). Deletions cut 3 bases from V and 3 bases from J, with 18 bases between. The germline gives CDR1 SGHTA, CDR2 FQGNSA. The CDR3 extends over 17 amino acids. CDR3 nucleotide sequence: TGTGCCAGCAGCTTGGCCCTGGACAGACACGACAATCAGCCCCAGCATTTT. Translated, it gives CASSLALDRHDNQPQHF.

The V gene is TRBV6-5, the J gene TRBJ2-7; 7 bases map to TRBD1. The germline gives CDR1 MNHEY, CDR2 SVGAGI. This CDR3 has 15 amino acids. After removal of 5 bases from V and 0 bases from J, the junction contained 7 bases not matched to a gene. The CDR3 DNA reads TGTGCCAGCAGTACCCGGGACAGAGCCTCCTACGAGCAGTACTTC. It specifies CASSTRDRASYEQYF.